The 31 T cell receptor beta chains below all came from one sample that was sequenced in a study of blood T cell repertoires in COVID-19. Sequencing was performed with immunoSEQ multiplex PCR; in TCRdb, only in-frame clones are kept and a portion is missing. The sample has about 110,000 clones, more than 70% seen once. The specimen sequenced was peripheral blood. Every receptor here comes from a human donor in a cohort sampled during active COVID-19.

This clone was counted only a few times. V gene TRBV3-1 (or the pseudogene TRBV3-2) combines with J gene TRBJ2-7; 10 nucleotides match TRBD1. The V gene's germline CDR1 is LGHDT and CDR2 YNNKEL (reference sequence). This CDR3 is 18 amino acids long. The V and J ends lost 1 base and 2 bases, in that order; junction bases with no gene match: 11. The chain's CDR3 is CASSQAYFSGTGAYEQYF. The CDR3, as DNA: TGTGCCAGCAGCCAAGCGTATTTCAGCGGGACAGGGGCCTACGAGCAGTACTTC.

This chain joins TRBV5-1 and TRBJ2-1, with D maybe TRBD2 (5 bases). The CDR3 consists of 15 residues. Trimming stripped 0 bases from V and 6 bases from J, with 13 bases between. Looked up from germline, CDR1 is SGHRS and CDR2 is YFSETQ. This CDR3 is CASSLGSGKRNEQFF. The CDR3 DNA reads TGCGCCAGCAGCTTGGGGTCGGGAAAACGCAATGAGCAGTTCTTC.

V gene TRBV6-5 combines with J gene TRBJ2-1; no reliable D call. The CDR3 has 13 residues. V was cut by 7 bases and J by 2 bases, with 9 bases left in between. The germline gives CDR1 MNHEY, CDR2 SVGAGI. The CDR3 protein is CASISPTYNEQFF. CDR3 coding DNA: TGTGCCAGCATAAGCCCCACCTACAATGAGCAGTTCTTC.

J is TRBJ2-5 and V is TRBV7-2, with a possible D match to TRBD2 (5 bases). The CDR3 runs to 14 residues. Germline CDR1 and CDR2: SGHTA and FQGNSA. V was pared by 2 bases and J by 5 bases, with 12 bases between. As DNA, the CDR3 is TGTGCCAGCAGCTTATTTGCTAGCACCGAGACCCAGTACTTC. It specifies CASSLFASTETQYF.

The rearrangement joins TRBV5-1 to TRBJ2-2, with 15 nucleotides matching TRBD2. The CDR3 consists of 20 residues. The J segment lost 2 bases and the V segment lost 3 bases, leaving 11 bases of the junction unmatched. The germline V gene encodes CDR1 SGHRS and CDR2 YFSETQ. The CDR3 DNA follows: TGCGCCAGCAGCTCCGGACTAGCGGGAGGGCCAAATCAAAACACCGGGGAGCTGTTTTTT. As protein: CASSSGLAGGPNQNTGELFF.

The J gene is TRBJ2-2, the V gene TRBV7-8, with 12 bases matching TRBD2. CDR1 and CDR2 (germline): SGHVS, FQNEAQ. This CDR3 has 17 residues. V was clipped by 5 bases and J by 0 bases; unmatched bases: 4. CDR3 region: CASSRGLAGTNTGELFF. In DNA form, the CDR3 reads TGTGCCAGCAGCCGAGGACTAGCGGGAACGAACACCGGGGAGCTGTTTTTT.

The rearrangement joins TRBV29-1 to TRBJ2-1; perhaps TRBD2 as D (5 bases). Trimming removed 6 bases at V and 7 bases at J, with 13 bases between. Germline CDR1 reads SQVTM; CDR2 reads ANQGSEA. The CDR3 totals 12 residues. As DNA, the CDR3 is TGCAGCGTGAGGGTCGTCGTGAATGAGCAGTTCTTC. This codes for CSVRVVVNEQFF.

The chain employs TRBV2 and TRBJ2-5; TRBD1 matches at 8 bases. Germline V gene sequence: CDR1 SNHLY, CDR2 FYNNEI. The CDR3 is 13 amino acids. V lost 5 bases to trimming and J lost 4 bases; unmatched junction nucleotides: 3. CDR3 coding DNA: TGTGCCAGCAGTCCCACAGGGGGAGAGACCCAGTACTTC. Amino acids: CASSPTGGETQYF.

This chain uses TRBV19 with TRBJ2-7, with a possible D match to TRBD1 (6 bases). The germline CDR1 and CDR2 sequences are LNHDA and SQIVND (reference sequence). This CDR3 is 13 amino acids long. Deletions cut 6 bases from V and 5 bases from J, with 14 bases between. The CDR3 bases are TGTGCCAGTAGGGGGACACCTAGCAACGAGCAGTACTTC. This sequence encodes CASRGTPSNEQYF.

The J gene is TRBJ2-1, the V gene TRBV5-8, with D possibly matching TRBD2 (5 bases). The CDR3 extends over 12 amino acids. Germline assignment: CDR1 SGHTS and CDR2 YDEGEE. Deletions cut 4 bases from V and 9 bases from J, with 11 bases between. CDR3 sequence: CASSATAGEQFF. The CDR3 DNA reads as TGTGCCAGCAGCGCGACGGCGGGTGAGCAGTTCTTC.

The CDR3: CASSLEGGSYEQYF. CDR3 DNA: TGTGCCAGCAGCTTAGAGGGGGGGTCCTACGAGCAGTACTTC. The chain uses TRBV7-9 and TRBJ2-7, with D possibly being TRBD2 (7 bases). This CDR3 comprises 14 residues. V was pared by 1 base and J by 1 base, with 8 bases between. Germline lookup yields CDR1 SEHNR and CDR2 FQNEAQ (reference sequence).

The V call is TRBV18, the J call TRBJ2-5; D is undetermined. Between the trimmed V and J ends, which lost 5 bases and 1 base, there was a span of 8 bases. The CDR3 contains 13 residues. The germline gives CDR1 KGHSH, CDR2 LQKENI. The DNA of the CDR3 is TGTGCCAGCTCAATCCTTCCCCAAGAGACCCAGTACTTC. This gives the protein CASSILPQETQYF.

A few counts support this clone. The gene calls are TRBV28 and TRBJ1-1, with TRBD1 matching over 11 bases. This CDR3 spans 16 amino acids. V lost 5 bases, J lost 5 bases, and 10 bases stayed unmatched. In germline, CDR1 is MDHEN, CDR2 SYDVKM. DNA for the CDR3: TGTGCCAGCAGTCCGCACCCCGGGACAGGGGGTACTGAAGCTTTCTTT. Amino acid sequence: CASSPHPGTGGTEAFF.

The chain uses TRBV9 and TRBJ2-1, with TRBD2 matching over 13 bases. Germline CDR1 and CDR2: SGDLS and YYNGEE. This CDR3 comprises 17 residues. After removal of 3 bases from V and 4 bases from J, the junction contained 7 bases not matched to a gene. CDR3 protein: CASSAQPGLAGYNEQFF. The CDR3 DNA follows: TGTGCCAGCAGCGCCCAACCGGGACTAGCGGGATACAATGAGCAGTTCTTC.

This rearrangement joins TRBV18 to TRBJ1-4; D may be TRBD1 (5 bases). This CDR3 spans 15 amino acids. With 0 bases removed from V and 7 bases from J, the gap between germline ends came to 12 bases. Germline V lookup: CDR1 KGHSH, CDR2 LQKENI. CDR3 coding DNA: TGTGCCAGCTCACCACCGGGAAGGGGTGGTGAAAAACTGTTTTTT. Residues: CASSPPGRGGEKLFF.

The chain carries TRBV5-1 and TRBJ2-7; possible D gene TRBD1, 6 bases. The germline V and J ends were trimmed by 7 bases and 3 bases, with 14 bases remaining between them. The CDR3 sequence is 13 residues long. Germline loops: CDR1 SGHRS, CDR2 YFSETQ. The CDR3 region is CASQQGPNYEQYF. In DNA form, the CDR3 reads TGCGCCAGCCAACAGGGCCCCAACTACGAGCAGTACTTC.

The gene calls are TRBV28 and TRBJ1-1; D is perhaps TRBD1 (6 bases). V was shortened by 4 bases and J by 4 bases, with 13 bases between the two germline ends. CDR3 length: 14 residues. Per the germline V gene, CDR1 is MDHEN and CDR2 is SYDVKM. Here the CDR3 DNA reads TGTGCCAGCAGTTCACCCGGACAGCCCACTGAAGCTTTCTTT. This sequence encodes CASSSPGQPTEAFF.

The CDR3 bases are TGTGCCAGTAGTTCCCTTCAGGGGTATAACGTCCTGACTTTC. This sequence encodes CASSSLQGYNVLTF. The genes are TRBV19 and TRBJ2-6; D possibly corresponds to TRBD1 (6 bases). The V gene's germline CDR1 is LNHDA and CDR2 SQIVND (reference sequence). The CDR3 spans 14 residues. Trimming took off 5 bases at V and 10 bases at J, with 15 bases between the two ends. The whole variable domain, remainder taken from reference TRBV19 and TRBJ2-6, is DGGITQSPKYLFRKEGQNVTLSCEQNLNHDAMYWYRQDPGQGLRLIYYSQIVNDFQKGDIAEGYSVSREKKESFPLTVTSAQKNPTAFYLCASSSLQGYNVLTFGAGSRLTVL.

The CDR3: CASSPKRGRNEKLFF. The CDR3 DNA follows: TGTGCCAGCAGCCCCAAACGAGGGCGGAATGAAAAACTGTTTTTT. The rearrangement joins TRBV3-1 (or the pseudogene TRBV3-2) to TRBJ1-4; no clear D. V was shortened by 4 bases and J by 5 bases, with 14 bases between the two germline ends. This CDR3 comprises 15 residues. Germline CDR1 LGHDT, CDR2 YNNKEL (reference sequence).

The chain combines TRBV18 with TRBJ1-5; 7 bases map to TRBD1. Germline V gives CDR1 KGHSH, CDR2 LQKENI. This CDR3 is 15 amino acids long. V was clipped by 4 bases and J by 6 bases; unmatched bases: 9. CDR3 protein: CASSLTGTSSQPQHF. As DNA, the CDR3 is TGTGCCAGCTCACTGACAGGGACGTCCAGTCAGCCCCAGCATTTT.

The rearrangement uses TRBV20-1 and TRBJ1-4; 7 bases are shared with TRBD1. From germline, CDR1 is DFQATT and CDR2 SNEGSKA (reference sequence). The CDR3 is 13 residues long. V was pared by 3 bases and J by 8 bases, with 6 bases of the junction left unmatched. The CDR3 DNA sequence: TGCAGTGCTAGTGAGGGGGCCTGGGAAAAACTGTTTTTT. Translating it yields CSASEGAWEKLFF.

This rearrangement joins TRBV3-1 (or the pseudogene TRBV3-2) to TRBJ2-3, with no clear D. V was cut by 1 base and J by 5 bases, with 4 bases left in between. Germline V gives CDR1 LGHDT, CDR2 YNNKEL (reference sequence). The CDR3 extends over 12 amino acids. Here the CDR3 reads CASSQVQDTQYF. In nucleotides, the CDR3 is TGTGCCAGCAGCCAAGTTCAAGATACGCAGTATTTT.

The table lists this clone with a few counts. The V and J genes are TRBV15 and TRBJ1-5; possibly TRBD1 for D (6 bases). The CDR3 is 14 residues long. Between the trimmed V and J ends, which lost 11 bases and 3 bases, there was a span of 17 bases. Germline lookup yields CDR1 LNHNV and CDR2 YYDKDF (reference sequence). CDR3 residues: CASAGELNNQPQHF. DNA of the CDR3: TGTGCCTCAGCAGGGGAATTAAACAATCAGCCCCAGCATTTT.

The V call is TRBV2, the J call TRBJ2-3, with a weak D call TRBD2 (6 bases). Trimming removed 7 bases at V and 7 bases at J, with 15 bases between. This CDR3 is 13 amino acids long. The germline gives CDR1 SNHLY, CDR2 FYNNEI. DNA for the CDR3: TGTGCCAGCAACGGGGGACGGTGGAATACGCAGTATTTT. This codes for CASNGGRWNTQYF. Looking up the rest from reference TRBV2 and TRBJ2-3 gives the full variable domain: EPEVTQTPSHQVTQMGQEVILRCVPISNHLYFYWYRQILGQKVEFLVSFYNNEISEKSEIFDDQFSVERPDGSNFTLKIRSTKLEDSAMYFCASNGGRWNTQYFGPGTRLTVL.

V and J are TRBV7-3 and TRBJ2-3; D not certain. In germline, CDR1 is SGHTA, CDR2 FQGTGA. The CDR3 is 12 residues long. Trimming cost V 4 bases and J 3 bases, with 5 bases left between them. The CDR3 DNA reads TGTGCCAGCAGCTCACAGACAGATACGCAGTATTTT. As protein: CASSSQTDTQYF. Filled out from reference TRBV7-3 and TRBJ2-3, the complete variable domain reads GAGVSQTPSNKVTEKGKYVELRCDPISGHTALYWYRQSLGQGPEFLIYFQGTGAADDSGLPNDRFFAVRPEGSVSTLKIQRTERGDSAVYLCASSSQTDTQYFGPGTRLTVL.

The rearrangement links TRBV25-1 to TRBJ1-2; 11 bases align to TRBD1. CDR3 size: 15 residues. V trimming: 5 bases; J trimming: 4 bases; junction bases outside the gene matches: 6. From germline, CDR1 is MGHDK and CDR2 SYGVNS. CDR3: CASSPDRGLSYGYTF. The CDR3 nucleotides are TGTGCCAGCAGTCCGGACAGGGGGCTTAGCTATGGCTACACCTTC.

The chain couples TRBV6-5 to TRBJ2-1; a weak D match, TRBD2 (5 bases). The CDR3 sequence is 12 residues long. Germline values: CDR1 MNHEY, CDR2 SVGAGI. Trimming took off 8 bases at V and 4 bases at J, with 9 bases between the two ends. CDR3 protein: CASQTTYNEQFF. The CDR3, as DNA: TGTGCCAGCCAGACTACTTACAATGAGCAGTTCTTC.

The table lists this clone with a few counts. The chain has TRBV28 and TRBJ1-5, with TRBD1 matching over 7 bases. The CDR3 consists of 14 residues. Per the germline V gene, CDR1 is MDHEN and CDR2 is SYDVKM. With V trimmed by 4 bases and J by 7 bases, 7 bases remained unmatched. In DNA, the CDR3 is TGTGCCAGCAGTTCCCGACAGGGAGGACAGCCCCAGCATTTT. This gives the protein CASSSRQGGQPQHF.

The chain joins TRBV4-3 to TRBJ1-2; the D gene is possibly TRBD1 (5 bases). CDR1 LGHNA and CDR2 YSLEER come from the germline V gene. V lost 0 bases and J lost 8, with 13 bases in between. There are 14 residues in the CDR3. The DNA for the CDR3 is TGCGCCAGCAGCCAAGATAGGGGTAGCGGCGGCTACACCTTC. This codes for CASSQDRGSGGYTF.

J is TRBJ1-6 and V is TRBV4-3, with D possibly TRBD1 on 6 matching bases. Germline CDR1 LGHNA, CDR2 YSLEER. Trimming left V 4 bases short and J 7 bases short, with 11 bases between. This CDR3 contains 14 residues. Here the CDR3 DNA reads TGCGCCAGCAGCCGCACAGGGAACAATTCACCCCTCCACTTT. It yields the protein CASSRTGNNSPLHF.

This chain links TRBV4-3 with TRBJ2-6; D perhaps matches TRBD1 (6 bases). CDR1 is LGHNA and CDR2 is YSLEER in the germline V gene. V lost 0 bases and J lost 5, with 17 bases in between. This CDR3 contains 18 residues. CDR3: CASSQEEQGRAWANVLTF. The CDR3 DNA reads as TGCGCCAGCAGCCAAGAAGAACAGGGAAGAGCCTGGGCCAACGTCCTGACTTTC.